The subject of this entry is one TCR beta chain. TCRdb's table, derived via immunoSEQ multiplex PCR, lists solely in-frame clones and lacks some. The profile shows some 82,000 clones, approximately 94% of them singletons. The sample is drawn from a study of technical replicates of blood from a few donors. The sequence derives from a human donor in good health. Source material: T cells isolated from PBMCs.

The CDR3 loop is CASSQDRDRDNSPLHF. In DNA, the CDR3 is TGCGCCAGCAGCCAAGATCGCGACAGGGACAATTCACCCCTCCACTTT. The gene calls are TRBV4-3 and TRBJ1-6, with 7 bases identical to TRBD1. Germline lookup yields CDR1 LGHNA and CDR2 YSLEER. Unmatched junction bases numbered 6, after V lost 0 bases and J lost 7 bases. This CDR3 has 16 residues.